This T cell receptor (beta chain) stems from a study of neurological immune-mediated disorders. The cells used in sorted libraries, CD4+ or CD8+ T cells, numbered more than 850,000. The CDR3 is 12 amino acids. Germline lookup yields CDR1 SGHRS and CDR2 YFSETQ. Synthesis of cDNA was accomplished via 5'RACE employing 10-nucleotide random UMIs. TCRdb passed the 5' RACE reads through MiXCR, listing each CDR3 protein once. Among fewer than 50,000 distinct CDR3 sequences listed, about 15% were seen once. For this clonotype: Its antigen is as yet unknown. At one end the junction does not follow the germline gene, possibly because of a read error.

Study-wide results and caveats: Subjects shared no identical expanded-clone CDR3 amino acid sequences, suggesting private TCR-beta repertoires in all groups.

This receptor was obtained from a woman aged 55-69 years with HTLV-1-associated myelopathy (HAM/TSP). Sequencing used CD4+ T cells from blood. The genes are TRBV5-1 and TRBJ2-7; maybe TRBD1 (5 bases). The CDR3 DNA follows: TGCGCCAGCAGCTCCGACAGTCACGAGCAGTCCTTC. This codes for CASSSDSHEQSF.